The 26 T cell receptor beta chains in this list originate from one sample, sequenced in a study of shared clonotypes between healthy human individuals. Data came from immunoSEQ multiplex PCR; TCRdb stores just in-frame clones and leaves some out. The sample holds about 110,000 clones, just over 65% seen once. Sample: memory CD8+ T cells sorted from blood. Subset denoted: CD45RO+ cells pooled with CCR7-negative TemRA cells. These receptors were obtained from a woman aged 30 to 39 in good health.

The CDR3 region has the DNA TGTGCCAGCAGCTTACAGGGGGCGGCCTACGAGCAGTACTTC. It specifies CASSLQGAAYEQYF. The chain couples TRBV7-8 to TRBJ2-7, with TRBD1 matching 8 bases. Germline CDR1 and CDR2: SGHVS and FQNEAQ. V was clipped by 2 bases and J by 2 bases; unmatched bases: 2. The CDR3 has 14 amino acids.

This clone appeared a few times. The gene calls are TRBV6-1 and TRBJ2-5; the D is unclear. TRBJ2-7 matches the DNA end more closely, so the J call is doubtful. Per the germline V gene, CDR1 is MNHNS and CDR2 is SASEGT. The CDR3 consists of 15 residues. In nucleotides, the CDR3 is TGTGCCAGCAGTGAAAAAACAGCGAGCTCCTACGAGCAGTACTTC. Amino acid sequence: CASSEKTASSYEQYF.

This clone was recorded a few times. V is TRBV7-3 and J is TRBJ2-1, with 9 nucleotides matching TRBD2. Germline CDR1 is SGHTA and CDR2 is FQGTGA. The V segment lost 5 bases and the J segment 7 bases; nucleotides outside the gene matches: 9. The CDR3 covers 15 residues. This CDR3 reads CASSPAGGPINEQFF. CDR3 bases: TGTGCCAGCAGCCCCGCGGGAGGGCCAATAAATGAGCAGTTCTTC.

The V and J genes are TRBV7-9 and TRBJ1-2, with D possibly being TRBD1 (5 bases). CDR3 size: 17 residues. Trimming pared 2 bases from V and 1 base from J, leaving 17 bases between. Per the germline V gene, CDR1 is SEHNR and CDR2 is FQNEAQ (reference sequence). CDR3 in amino acids: CASSLNPPGELNYGYTF. The CDR3 bases are TGTGCCAGCAGCTTAAACCCTCCGGGGGAGCTTAACTATGGCTACACCTTC.

This clone was counted between two and nine times. The chain is built from TRBV25-1 and TRBJ2-7, with 7 bases fitting TRBD2. Germline CDR1 and CDR2: MGHDK and SYGVNS. Trimming cost V 7 bases and J 7 bases; bases outside gene matches: 10. The CDR3 extends over 13 amino acids. The CDR3 reads CASTQRDGVEQYF. The CDR3 nucleotides read TGTGCCAGCACCCAGCGGGACGGTGTGGAGCAGTACTTC.

This rearrangement joins TRBV5-6 to TRBJ2-1; the D gene is possibly TRBD2 (6 bases). The germline CDR1 and CDR2 sequences are SGHDT and YYEEEE. CDR3 length: 15 amino acids. Trimming shortened V by 4 bases and J by 10 bases, and 21 bases separated the two germline ends. The CDR3 reads CASSGLGGPREEQFF. The CDR3 nucleotides read TGTGCCAGCAGCGGCCTGGGCGGCCCCCGGGAGGAGCAGTTCTTC.

This chain connects TRBV7-3 to TRBJ2-5; TRBD2 might be the D (5 bases). V lost 4 bases and J 5 bases, leaving 14 bases between the germline ends. This CDR3 region has 14 residues. Germline V gives CDR1 SGHTA, CDR2 FQGTGA. The CDR3 reads CASSSRSGLETQYF. The CDR3 DNA reads TGTGCCAGCAGCTCCAGAAGCGGCCTGGAGACCCAGTACTTC.

The V call is TRBV7-6, the J call TRBJ1-3; D gene ambiguous. V lost 1 base, J lost 1 base, and 5 bases lay in between. The CDR3 covers 14 residues. The germline gives CDR1 SGHVS, CDR2 FNYEAQ. The CDR3 spells CASSLEVSGNTIYF. The CDR3 region has the DNA TGTGCCAGCAGCTTAGAAGTGTCTGGAAACACCATATATTTT.

This clone has only one observation. The V call is TRBV7-9, the J call TRBJ1-2; 7 bases fit TRBD1. CDR3 size: 12 residues. Looked up from germline, CDR1 is SEHNR and CDR2 is FQNEAQ (reference sequence). Losses at the gene ends were 3 bases for V and 8 bases for J; bases not matched to a gene: 3. The CDR3 DNA is TGTGCCAGCAGCTTGGACAGGAAGGGCTACACCTTC. Its translation: CASSLDRKGYTF.

This rearrangement joins TRBV9 to TRBJ2-7; D might be TRBD1 (5 bases). V dropped 4 bases and J dropped 4 bases, with 6 bases sitting between them. Germline CDR1 SGDLS, CDR2 YYNGEE. The CDR3 is 11 residues long. The CDR3 here is CASSQGYEQYF. DNA of the CDR3: TGTGCCAGCAGCCAGGGTTACGAGCAGTACTTC.

As concerns this clone: Distinct nucleotide sequences in the sample also encode this CDR3. The rearrangement uses TRBV5-1 and TRBJ2-3, with D possibly TRBD2 on 6 matching bases. V was shortened by 3 bases and J by 3 bases, with 11 bases between the two germline ends. The length of the CDR3 is 14 residues. Per the germline V gene, CDR1 is SGHRS and CDR2 is YFSETQ. As DNA, the CDR3 is TGCGCCAGCAGCTATGGGACTTTGACAGATACGCAGTATTTT. Translating it yields CASSYGTLTDTQYF.

J is TRBJ1-1 and V is TRBV9; possibly TRBD1 for D (6 bases). Germline CDR1 reads SGDLS; CDR2 reads YYNGEE. Deletions cut 0 bases from V and 0 bases from J, with 12 bases between. This CDR3 is 16 amino acids long. CDR3 region: CASSVGQGIMNTEAFF. As DNA, the CDR3 is TGTGCCAGCAGCGTAGGTCAGGGGATAATGAACACTGAAGCTTTCTTT.

This sequence joins TRBV9 and TRBJ2-3; TRBD2 matches at 13 bases. J gave up 1 base and V 2 bases, and 1 base lay outside the gene matches. Germline CDR1 is SGDLS and CDR2 is YYNGEE. The CDR3 covers 16 residues. The CDR3 coding sequence is TGTGCCAGCAGCGTCGGACTAGCGGGGGGCACAGATACGCAGTATTTT. It codes for CASSVGLAGGTDTQYF.

This clone was counted once. The J gene is TRBJ2-1, the V gene TRBV10-1, with 9 nucleotides matching TRBD2. CDR3 length: 15 residues. Germline V gene data show CDR1 as WNHNN and CDR2 as SYGVQD (reference sequence). Trimming at V came to 3 bases and at J to 6 bases, leaving 6 bases not matched to a gene. CDR3 sequence (DNA): TGCGCCAGCAGTGAACGGCTAGCGGGACTCAATGAGCAGTTCTTC. As protein: CASSERLAGLNEQFF.

This sequence joins TRBV9 and TRBJ2-2; D uncertain. CDR1 SGDLS and CDR2 YYNGEE come from the germline V gene. This CDR3 has 13 residues. Trimming left V 6 bases short and J 4 bases short, with 10 bases between. The CDR3 coding sequence is TGTGCCAGCAAGATCCAGTCCACCGGGGAGCTGTTTTTT. It encodes CASKIQSTGELFF.

The genes are TRBV7-9 and TRBJ2-1; a possible D gene is TRBD2 (6 bases). Germline CDR1 and CDR2: SEHNR and FQNEAQ (reference sequence). Trimming took off 5 bases at V and 9 bases at J, with 17 bases between the two ends. The CDR3 is 14 residues long. The CDR3 nucleotides are TGTGCCAGCAGCCAAGGGCGGGAATTTAGTGAGCAGTTCTTC. It is translated as CASSQGREFSEQFF.

This clone is labeled as medium-sized. This rearrangement joins TRBV2 to TRBJ1-2; no reliable D call. Germline V gene lookup returns CDR1 SNHLY and CDR2 FYNNEI. The CDR3 is made up of 13 amino acids. V lost 6 bases to trimming and J lost 4 bases, with 12 bases between them. CDR3 nucleotide sequence: TGTGCCAGCAGACAACCGGAACCCTATGGCTACACCTTC. Amino acids: CASRQPEPYGYTF.

This clone turned up a few times. The same CDR3 can be traced to other DNA sequences in this sample. The gene calls are TRBV27 and TRBJ1-1; perhaps TRBD1 as D (5 bases). V lost 5 bases, J lost 8 bases, and 15 bases lay in between. This CDR3 is built from 13 residues. The germline CDR1 and CDR2 sequences are MNHEY and SMNVEV (reference sequence). The CDR3 DNA reads as TGTGCCAGCAGTCCAGGGCCCGGAAGGGAAGCTTTCTTT. As protein: CASSPGPGREAFF.

The genes are TRBV15 and TRBJ2-6; D uncertain. There are 14 residues in the CDR3. Between the trimmed V and J ends, which lost 6 bases and 6 bases, there was a span of 12 bases. Germline V gives CDR1 LNHNV, CDR2 YYDKDF (reference sequence). As DNA, the CDR3 is TGTGCCACCAGTTCGGATTTTGAGGCCAACGTCCTGACTTTC. Translation gives CATSSDFEANVLTF.

In this sample, this clone turned up a few times. The chain carries TRBV5-4 and TRBJ2-3; D is unclear. Trimming left V 4 bases short and J 2 bases short, with 8 bases between. Looked up from germline, CDR1 is SGHNT and CDR2 is YYREEE (reference sequence). There are 13 residues in the CDR3. The CDR3 bases are TGTGCCAGCAGCCGCGAACCCACAGATACGCAGTATTTT. Translating it yields CASSREPTDTQYF.

V and J are TRBV9 and TRBJ2-1; D remains unclear. This CDR3 is 14 amino acids long. The V and J ends lost 0 bases and 8 bases respectively, with 12 bases between them. The germline V gene has CDR1 SGDLS and CDR2 YYNGEE. The CDR3: CASSVGLGLDEQFF. In nucleotides, the CDR3 is TGTGCCAGCAGCGTAGGGTTGGGGTTAGATGAGCAGTTCTTC. The variable domain in full, completed from reference TRBV9 and TRBJ2-1, reads DSGVTQTPKHLITATGQRVTLRCSPRSGDLSVYWYQQSLDQGLQFLIQYYNGEERAKGNILERFSAQQFPDLHSELNLSSLELGDSALYFCASSVGLGLDEQFFGPGTRLTVL.

V is TRBV2 and J is TRBJ1-1; D gene unclear. Germline V gives CDR1 SNHLY, CDR2 FYNNEI. V was cut by 0 bases and J by 5 bases, with 10 bases left in between. The CDR3 is 14 amino acids. The CDR3 sequence: CASSEARGRTEAFF. CDR3 in DNA: TGTGCCAGCAGTGAAGCCAGAGGGCGAACTGAAGCTTTCTTT.

The gene calls are TRBV27 and TRBJ1-2, with D possibly being TRBD1 (6 bases). CDR1 is MNHEY, CDR2 SMNVEV, per germline (reference sequence). Trimming removed 6 bases at V and 3 bases at J, with 11 bases between. The CDR3 loop spans 13 amino acids. The CDR3 loop reads CASSYTGYYGYTF. Written as DNA, the CDR3 is TGTGCCAGCAGCTACACAGGGTACTATGGCTACACCTTC.

J is TRBJ2-1 and V is TRBV28; 7 bases match TRBD1. The CDR3 runs 15 residues. Trimming cost V 6 bases and J 1 base; bases outside gene matches: 6. Germline loops: CDR1 MDHEN, CDR2 SYDVKM. CDR3 DNA: TGTGCCAGCAGCGGGACCAGGGGGTCCTACAATGAGCAGTTCTTC. Amino acid sequence: CASSGTRGSYNEQFF.

The J gene is TRBJ2-1, the V gene TRBV29-1; 9 nucleotides line up with TRBD2. This CDR3 has 13 residues. Germline trimming cut 5 bases from V and 8 bases from J; bases unmatched to any gene: 7. The germline V gene has CDR1 SQVTM and CDR2 ANQGSEA. This chain's CDR3 is CSVQAGGFDEQFF. Here the CDR3 DNA reads TGCAGCGTTCAAGCGGGAGGTTTCGATGAGCAGTTCTTC.

This chain links TRBV6-5 with TRBJ1-1, with 7 bases that match TRBD1. CDR1 and CDR2 (germline): MNHEY, SVGAGI. This CDR3 has 12 residues. Germline trimming cut 5 bases from V and 4 bases from J; bases unmatched to any gene: 1. The CDR3 region has the DNA TGTGCCAGCAGTGCAGGGGGCACTGAAGCTTTCTTT. Translating it yields CASSAGGTEAFF.